This TCR beta chain was identified during a study of blood T cell repertoires in COVID-19. About the research overall: Whether acute or convalescent, the COVID-19 samples came from the United States, Italy and Spain. The cDNA or gDNA used as material had been derived from T cells, B-cell-depleted T cells, or PBMCs.

Germline CDR1 SGHRS, CDR2 YFSETQ. Trimming took 4 bases from V and 8 from J; bases not matched to a gene: 2. The CDR3 consists of 14 residues. Methods used by the authors: Amplification of reference gene primers was used by the study to estimate nucleated cell counts. Sequenced by immunoSEQ multiplex PCR; TCRdb stores in-frame clones only, minus some. Clone size and V and J calls were adopted from that table, with D and trimming inferred from the DNA. The sample has 150,000 to 200,000 clones, about 83% seen once. The clonotype was recovered from a woman between 70 and 85 years old with COVID-19, enrolled during active disease. Material for sequencing was peripheral blood. The rearrangement joins TRBV5-1 to TRBJ2-1; 14 nucleotides line up with TRBD2. This chain's CDR3 is CASSTGLAGDEQFF. CDR3 in DNA: TGCGCCAGCAGCACGGGACTAGCGGGAGATGAGCAGTTCTTC.